The 7 T cell receptor beta chains in this list originate from one sample, sequenced in a study of blood T cell repertoires in COVID-19. Assay: immunoSEQ multiplex PCR; the TCRdb copy retains only in-frame clones and omits some. Counted here are 65,000 to 70,000 clones, approximately 86% occurring once; the ten biggest clones make up about 15%. The sequencing input was peripheral blood. These receptors were obtained from a man aged 40-49 years with COVID-19, enrolled during active disease.

The rearrangement links TRBV7-6 to TRBJ2-7; 11 nucleotides agree with TRBD1. Trimming took 5 bases from V and 4 from J; bases not matched to a gene: 7. CDR3 length: 15 amino acids. Germline loops: CDR1 SGHVS, CDR2 FNYEAQ. CDR3 amino acids: CASSPGDRGGYEQYF. In DNA form, the CDR3 reads TGTGCCAGCAGCCCAGGGGACAGGGGGGGTTACGAGCAGTACTTC.

The V gene is TRBV25-1, the J gene TRBJ1-4; TRBD1 is a possible D gene (5 bases). The CDR3 totals 15 residues. Germline CDR1 and CDR2: MGHDK and SYGVNS. Trimming took off 6 bases at V and 8 bases at J, with 19 bases between the two ends. The CDR3 is CASRPPGQGGEKLFF. CDR3 nucleotides: TGTGCCAGCAGACCCCCCGGGCAGGGTGGGGAAAAACTGTTTTTT.

The gene calls are TRBV28 and TRBJ1-1; D ambiguous. Germline V gene lookup returns CDR1 MDHEN and CDR2 SYDVKM. Trimming removed 2 bases at V and 3 bases at J, with 4 bases between. The CDR3 is 12 amino acids. The CDR3 nucleotides read TGTGCCAGCAGTTTAACATACACTGAAGCTTTCTTT. As protein: CASSLTYTEAFF.

This clone has a single count. The gene calls are TRBV3-1 (or the pseudogene TRBV3-2) and TRBJ2-7; D unclear. Germline values: CDR1 LGHDT, CDR2 YNNKEL (reference sequence). CDR3 length equals 13 residues. Trimming removed 0 bases at V and 6 bases at J, with 9 bases between. For the CDR3, the DNA is TGTGCCAGCAGCCAAGACTTTTTAGCCGAGCAGTACTTC. This gives the protein CASSQDFLAEQYF.

J is TRBJ2-3 and V is TRBV5-4, with 13 bases that match TRBD2. The CDR3 loop spans 14 amino acids. V was pared by 5 bases and J by 9 bases, with 6 bases of the junction left unmatched. CDR1 is SGHNT and CDR2 is YYREEE in the germline V gene (reference sequence). Here the CDR3 reads CASRTSGGPVTQYF. The DNA of the CDR3 is TGTGCCAGCAGGACTAGCGGGGGGCCGGTGACGCAGTATTTT. The whole variable domain, remainder taken from reference TRBV5-4 and TRBJ2-3, is ETGVTQSPTHLIKTRGQQVTLRCSSQSGHNTVSWYQQALGQGPQFIFQYYREEENGRGNFPPRFSGLQFPNYSSELNVNALELDDSALYLCASRTSGGPVTQYFGPGTRLTVL.

The chain employs TRBV7-2 and TRBJ1-4; 9 bases are shared with TRBD1. V was clipped by 3 bases and J by 8 bases; unmatched bases: 7. The CDR3 runs 15 residues. CDR1 and CDR2 from the germline V gene are SGHTA and FQGNSA. CDR3 in DNA: TGTGCCAGCAGCTTGCGGGGACAGGGTTCCGAAAAACTGTTTTTT. It is translated as CASSLRGQGSEKLFF.

The V and J genes are TRBV7-9 and TRBJ1-3; the D gene is possibly TRBD1 (6 bases). The CDR3 covers 14 residues. Between the trimmed V and J ends, which lost 8 bases and 4 bases, there was a span of 15 bases. Germline CDR1 and CDR2: SEHNR and FQNEAQ (reference sequence). The CDR3 coding sequence is TGTGCCAGCCGCAGGGGTTCGTCCGGAAACACCATATATTTT. The encoded protein is CASRRGSSGNTIYF. Filled out from reference TRBV7-9 and TRBJ1-3, the complete variable domain reads DTGVSQNPRHKITKRGQNVTFRCDPISEHNRLYWYRQTLGQGPEFLTYFQNEAQLEKSRLLSDRFSAERPKGSFSTLEIQRTEQGDSAMYLCASRRGSSGNTIYFGEGSWLTVV.